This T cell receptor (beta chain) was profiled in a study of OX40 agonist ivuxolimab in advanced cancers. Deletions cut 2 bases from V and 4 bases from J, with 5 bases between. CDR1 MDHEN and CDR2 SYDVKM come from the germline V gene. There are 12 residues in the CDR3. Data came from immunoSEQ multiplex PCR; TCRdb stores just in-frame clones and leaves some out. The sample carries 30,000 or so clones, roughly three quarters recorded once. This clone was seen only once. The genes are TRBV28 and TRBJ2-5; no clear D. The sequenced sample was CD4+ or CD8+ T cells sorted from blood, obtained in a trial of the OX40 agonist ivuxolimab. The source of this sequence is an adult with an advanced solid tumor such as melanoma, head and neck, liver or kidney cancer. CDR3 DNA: TGTGCCAGCAGTTTACTGGGAGAGACCCAGTACTTC. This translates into CASSLLGETQYF. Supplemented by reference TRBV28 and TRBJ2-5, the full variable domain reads DVKVTQSSRYLVKRTGEKVFLECVQDMDHENMFWYRQDPGLGLRLIYFSYDVKMKEKGDIPEGYSVSREKKERFSLILESASTNQTSMYLCASSLLGETQYFGPGTRLLVL.